This T cell receptor (beta chain) was identified during a study of T cell clonality in common variable immunodeficiency. Heparinized whole blood, roughly 4.5 to 8 ml, came from each donor. Germline CDR1 reads DFQATT; CDR2 reads SNEGSKA (reference sequence). V shed 2 bases and J 2 bases; nucleotides not matched to a gene: 3. CDR3 size: 15 residues. In its sample, this clone was seen many times. The read stops 3 residues short of the end of the CDR3; the missing end is completed from the germline J gene. Measured with immunoSEQ multiplex PCR; TCRdb has only the in-frame clones, and not every one. Observed in the sample are roughly 79,000 clones, none of them singletons.

The chain uses TRBV20-1 and TRBJ2-7, with 13 bases aligning to TRBD2. The sequenced sample was peripheral blood mononuclear cells. This clonotype originated in a person aged 18 to 75 in good health. The covered CDR3 bases are TGCAGTGCTAGACCGGGACTAGCGGGAACCTACGAG. As protein: CSARPGLAGTYE. In full, the CDR3 is CSARPGLAGTYEQYF.